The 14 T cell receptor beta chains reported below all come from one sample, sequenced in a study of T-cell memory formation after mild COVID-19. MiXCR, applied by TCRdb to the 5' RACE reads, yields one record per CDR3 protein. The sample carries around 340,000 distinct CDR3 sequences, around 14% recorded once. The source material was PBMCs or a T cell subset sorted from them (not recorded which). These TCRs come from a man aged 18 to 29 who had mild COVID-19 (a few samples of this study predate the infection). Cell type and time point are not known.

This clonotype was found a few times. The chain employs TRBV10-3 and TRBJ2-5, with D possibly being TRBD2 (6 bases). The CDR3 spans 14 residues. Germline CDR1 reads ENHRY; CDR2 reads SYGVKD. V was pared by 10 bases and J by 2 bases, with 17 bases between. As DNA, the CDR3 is TGTGCCACCTCCGTGGGGGGACCTCAAGAGACCCAGTACTTC. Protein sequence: CATSVGGPQETQYF.

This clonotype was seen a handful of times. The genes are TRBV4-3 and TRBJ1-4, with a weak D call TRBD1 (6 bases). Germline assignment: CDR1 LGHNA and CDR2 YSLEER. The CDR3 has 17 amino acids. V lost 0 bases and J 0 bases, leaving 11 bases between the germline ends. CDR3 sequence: CASSQERRQATNEKLFF. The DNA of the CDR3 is TGCGCCAGCAGCCAAGAGAGGCGACAGGCAACTAATGAAAAACTGTTTTTT.

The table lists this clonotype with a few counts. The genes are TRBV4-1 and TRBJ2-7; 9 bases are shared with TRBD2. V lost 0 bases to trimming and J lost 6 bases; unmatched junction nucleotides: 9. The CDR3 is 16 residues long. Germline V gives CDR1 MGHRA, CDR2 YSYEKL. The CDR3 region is CASSQELGGTSSEQYF. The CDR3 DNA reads TGCGCCAGCAGCCAAGAGTTAGGGGGGACTAGCAGCGAGCAGTACTTC.

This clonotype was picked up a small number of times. The CDR3 protein is CSARLLAGSDTQYF. Written as DNA, the CDR3 is TGCAGTGCTAGATTACTAGCGGGGAGTGATACGCAGTATTTT. This chain links TRBV20-1 with TRBJ2-3, with 10 bases fitting TRBD2. V trimming: 2 bases; J trimming: 6 bases; junction bases outside the gene matches: 5. Germline lookup yields CDR1 DFQATT and CDR2 SNEGSKA (reference sequence). The CDR3 consists of 14 residues.

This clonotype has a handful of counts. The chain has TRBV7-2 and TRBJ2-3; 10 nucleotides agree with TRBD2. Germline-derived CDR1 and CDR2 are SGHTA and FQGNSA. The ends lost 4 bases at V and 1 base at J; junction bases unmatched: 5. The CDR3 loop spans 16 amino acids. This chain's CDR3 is CASSSLAGARTDTQYF. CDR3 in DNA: TGTGCCAGCAGCTCGCTAGCGGGGGCCCGCACAGATACGCAGTATTTT.

CDR3 sequence reads: CASRASFGTDTQYF. In DNA, the CDR3 is TGCGCCAGCAGGGCCAGCTTTGGCACAGATACGCAGTATTTT. The rearrangement uses TRBV5-1 and TRBJ2-3; D is uncertain. Per germline, CDR1 SGHRS and CDR2 YFSETQ. Trimming left V 5 bases short and J 1 base short, with 11 bases between. The CDR3 is 14 residues long.

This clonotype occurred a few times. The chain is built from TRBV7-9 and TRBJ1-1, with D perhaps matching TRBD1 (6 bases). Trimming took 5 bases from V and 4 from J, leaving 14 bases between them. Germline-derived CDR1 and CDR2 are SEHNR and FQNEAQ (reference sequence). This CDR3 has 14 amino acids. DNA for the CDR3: TGTGCCAGCAGCAAAGGGGGGTTGGGCACTGAAGCTTTCTTT. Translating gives CASSKGGLGTEAFF.

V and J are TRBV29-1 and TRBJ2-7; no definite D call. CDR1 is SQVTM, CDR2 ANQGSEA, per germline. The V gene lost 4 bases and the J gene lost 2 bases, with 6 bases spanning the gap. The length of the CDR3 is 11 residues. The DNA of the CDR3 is TGCAGCGTTGTTTTTACCTACGAGCAGTACTTC. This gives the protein CSVVFTYEQYF.

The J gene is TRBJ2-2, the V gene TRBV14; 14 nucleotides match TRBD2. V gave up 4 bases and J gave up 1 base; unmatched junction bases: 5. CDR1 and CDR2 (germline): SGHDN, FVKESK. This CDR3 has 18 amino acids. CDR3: CASSRGTSGGWNTGELFF. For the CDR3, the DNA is TGTGCCAGCAGCCGAGGGACTAGCGGGGGTTGGAACACCGGGGAGCTGTTTTTT.

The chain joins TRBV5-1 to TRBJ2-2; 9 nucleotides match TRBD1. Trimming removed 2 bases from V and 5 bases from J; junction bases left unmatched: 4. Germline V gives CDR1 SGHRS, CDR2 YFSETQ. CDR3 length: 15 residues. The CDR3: CASSLRQGGTGELFF. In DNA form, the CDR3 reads TGCGCCAGCAGCTTACGACAGGGGGGGACCGGGGAGCTGTTTTTT.

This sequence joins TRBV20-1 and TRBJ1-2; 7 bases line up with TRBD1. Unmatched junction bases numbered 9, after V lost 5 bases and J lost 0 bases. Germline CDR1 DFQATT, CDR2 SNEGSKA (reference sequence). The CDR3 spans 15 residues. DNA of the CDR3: TGCAGTGCTTTAGACAGGGTGAGATCTAACTATGGCTACACCTTC. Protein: CSALDRVRSNYGYTF.

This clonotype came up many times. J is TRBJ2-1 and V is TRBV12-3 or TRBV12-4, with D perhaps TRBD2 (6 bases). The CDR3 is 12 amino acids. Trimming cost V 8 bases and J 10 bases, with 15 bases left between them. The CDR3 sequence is CASRAGTSEQFF. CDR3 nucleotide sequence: TGTGCCAGCCGTGCTGGGACTTCCGAGCAGTTCTTC.

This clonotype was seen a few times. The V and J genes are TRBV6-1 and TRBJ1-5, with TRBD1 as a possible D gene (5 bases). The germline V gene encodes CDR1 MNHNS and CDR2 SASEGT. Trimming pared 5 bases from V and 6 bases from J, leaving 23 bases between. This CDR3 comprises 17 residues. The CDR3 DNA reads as TGTGCCAGCAGTCTATACCGGGACGGTCCACGGGGTCAGCCCCAGCATTTT. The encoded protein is CASSLYRDGPRGQPQHF.

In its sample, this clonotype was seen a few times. The CDR3 is CASSLLVLGTDTQYF. DNA for the CDR3: TGCGCCAGCAGTCTGCTAGTATTAGGCACAGATACGCAGTATTTT. The V call is TRBV5-1, the J call TRBJ2-3; D remains ambiguous. Trimming took 5 bases from V and 1 from J, leaving 14 bases between them. Germline V gives CDR1 SGHRS, CDR2 YFSETQ. The CDR3 is 15 residues long.